These T cell receptor delta chains were read from a single sample in a study of Vδ1+ human thymocytes. TCRdb re-called the multiplex PCR reads with CATT. The table lists about 53,000 delta-chain clones, less than 15% of them singletons. The sample was Vdelta1+ gamma-delta thymocytes from the thymus. The receptors stem from a girl under two years old who had congenital heart surgery. Both conserved end residues are part of each CDR3. A D gene is named only where the DNA matches it firmly. The size field is filled for only some rows; it gives once, few, many or a size class.

clone size | D gene | J gene | V gene | CDR3 protein | CDR3 DNA
few | TRDD3 | TRDJ1 | TRDV3 | CAPCFALEVTGGFDKLIF | TGTGCCCCCTGCTTCGCCCTCGAGGTAACTGGGGGATTCGATAAACTCATCTTT
few | TRDD3 | TRDJ1 | TRDV1 | CALGEGLPRTGGDKLIF | TGTGCTCTTGGGGAAGGCCTTCCTCGAACTGGGGGAGATAAACTCATCTTT
- | - | TRDJ1 | TRDV1 | CALGEEVPYRGITTDKLIF | TGTGCTCTTGGGGAAGAGGTGCCCTACAGAGGGATAACCACCGATAAACTCATCTTT
few | TRDD3 | TRDJ1 | TRDV1 | CALGTYRVSTGGYDTDKLIF | TGTGCTCTTGGGACCTACCGGGTGTCTACTGGGGGATACGACACCGATAAACTCATCTTT
- | - | TRDJ1 | TRDV1 | CALGGTWDSTDKLIF | TGTGCTCTTGGGGGAACCTGGGATTCAACCGATAAACTCATCTTT
many | - | TRDJ1 | TRAV29/DV5 | CAASAAFLTLGGTYYTDKLIF | TGTGCAGCAAGCGCGGCGTTCCTAACTCTGGGGGGGACCTATTACACCGATAAACTCATCTTT
- | TRDD3 | TRDJ1 | TRDV1 | CALGERDTFLYTDKLIF | TGTGCTCTTGGGGAGAGGGATACCTTCTTGTACACCGATAAACTCATCTTT
few | - | TRDJ1 | TRDV1 | CALGNYFGDRDKLIF | TGTGCTCTTGGGAACTACTTCGGGGACCGCGATAAACTCATCTTT
few | TRDD3 | TRDJ1 | TRDV1 | CALGEPGIATGVGDERWARADKLIF | TGTGCTCTTGGGGAACCAGGGATAGCTACGGGAGTGGGGGACGAGAGGTGGGCCCGGGCCGATAAACTCATCTTT
- | - | TRDJ2 | TRDV1 | CALGETVRGVALTAQLFF | TGTGCTCTTGGGGAAACCGTGCGTGGGGTAGCTTTGACAGCACAACTCTTCTTT
few | - | TRDJ1 | TRDV1 | CALGQKMGRRNKLIF | TGTGCTCTTGGCCAAAAGATGGGGAGGCGTAATAAACTCATCTTT
few | TRDD3 | TRDJ1 | TRDV1 | CALGASLPWGIRRDITDKLIF | TGTGCTCTTGGGGCCTCCCTTCCCTGGGGGATACGCAGAGATATCACCGATAAACTCATCTTT
few | - | TRDJ1 | TRDV1 | CALGVAFPPANCTKYTDKLIF | TGTGCTCTTGGGGTGGCCTTCCCCCCTGCGAACTGTACCAAGTACACCGATAAACTCATCTTT
- | - | TRDJ1 | TRDV1 | CALGEGPGKLIF | TGTGCTCTTGGGGAAGGGCCGGGTAAACTCATCTTT
- | - | TRDJ2 | TRDV2 | CACDTRRVGSRGRAQLFF | TGTGCCTGTGACACGAGGAGGGTCGGGAGCCGAGGGAGGGCACAACTCTTCTTT
few | TRDD3 | TRDJ1 | TRDV1 | CALGELGRALRYEAGGSPYTDKLIF | TGTGCTCTTGGGGAACTAGGGAGGGCACTACGTTACGAAGCCGGGGGATCCCCGTACACCGATAAACTCATCTTT
few | TRDD3 | TRDJ1 | TRDV1 | CALGELRGAFQHILILGDTGRLIF | TGTGCTCTTGGGGAACTGCGGGGGGCCTTCCAACATATACTCATACTGGGGGATACCGGGCGACTCATCTTT
few | TRDD3 | TRDJ1 | TRDV1 | CALGKGAQVGEAYTDKLIF | TGTGCTCTTGGGAAGGGGGCTCAAGTGGGGGAGGCGTACACCGATAAACTCATCTTT
few | - | TRDJ1 | TRDV1 | CALGESGASPRKFNIDKLIF | TGTGCTCTTGGGGAATCGGGGGCCTCCCCAAGGAAGTTCAACATCGATAAACTCATCTTT
- | TRDD3 | TRDJ1 | TRDV1 | CALGEPLLPFLLGDLNTDKLIF | TGTGCTCTTGGGGAGCCCCTCCTACCCTTCTTACTGGGGGATTTGAACACCGATAAACTCATCTTT
- | TRDD3 | TRDJ1 | TRDV1 | CALGEPGPEGPVGGGSKGHTDKLIF | TGTGCTCTTGGGGAACCGGGCCCAGAAGGTCCCGTTGGTGGGGGATCCAAAGGGCACACCGATAAACTCATCTTT
- | TRDD3 | TRDJ1 | TRDV1 | CALGELKNAFPRRTGGTPYTDKLIF | TGTGCTCTTGGGGAACTTAAAAACGCTTTCCCCCGCCGTACTGGGGGAACTCCGTACACCGATAAACTCATCTTT
- | TRDD3 | TRDJ1 | TRDV1 | CALGELVVLGEKMTDKLIF | TGTGCTCTTGGGGAACTAGTCGTACTGGGGGAAAAAATGACCGATAAACTCATCTTT
- | TRDD3 | TRDJ1 | TRDV1 | CALGERMGDTPTTDKLIF | TGTGCTCTTGGGGAACGTATGGGGGATACGCCTACCACCGATAAACTCATCTTT